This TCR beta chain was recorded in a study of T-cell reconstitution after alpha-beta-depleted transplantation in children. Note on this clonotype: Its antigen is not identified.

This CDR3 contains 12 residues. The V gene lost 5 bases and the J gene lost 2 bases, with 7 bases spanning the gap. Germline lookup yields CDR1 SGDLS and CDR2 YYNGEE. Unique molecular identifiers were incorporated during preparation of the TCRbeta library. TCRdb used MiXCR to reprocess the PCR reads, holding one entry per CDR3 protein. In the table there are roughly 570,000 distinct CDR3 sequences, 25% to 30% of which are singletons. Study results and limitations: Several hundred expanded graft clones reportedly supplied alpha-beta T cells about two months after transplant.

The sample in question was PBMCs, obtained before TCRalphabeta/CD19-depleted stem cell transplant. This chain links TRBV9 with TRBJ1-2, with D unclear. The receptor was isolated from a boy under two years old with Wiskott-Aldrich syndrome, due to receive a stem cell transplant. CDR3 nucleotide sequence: TGTGCCAGCAGAGGGTCCAACTATGGCTACACCTTC. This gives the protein CASRGSNYGYTF.